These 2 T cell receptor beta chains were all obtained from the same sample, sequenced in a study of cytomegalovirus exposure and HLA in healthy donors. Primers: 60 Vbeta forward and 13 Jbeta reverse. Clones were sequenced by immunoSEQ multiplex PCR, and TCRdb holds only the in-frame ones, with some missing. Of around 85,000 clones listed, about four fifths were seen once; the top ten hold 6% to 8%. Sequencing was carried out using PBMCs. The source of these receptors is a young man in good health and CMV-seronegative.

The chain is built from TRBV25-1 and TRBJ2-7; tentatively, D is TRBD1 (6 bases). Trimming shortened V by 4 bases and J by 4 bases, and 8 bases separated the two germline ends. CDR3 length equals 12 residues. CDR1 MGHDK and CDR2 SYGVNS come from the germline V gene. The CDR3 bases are TGTGCCAGCAGTGGGGGGCAATACGAGCAGTACTTC. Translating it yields CASSGGQYEQYF.

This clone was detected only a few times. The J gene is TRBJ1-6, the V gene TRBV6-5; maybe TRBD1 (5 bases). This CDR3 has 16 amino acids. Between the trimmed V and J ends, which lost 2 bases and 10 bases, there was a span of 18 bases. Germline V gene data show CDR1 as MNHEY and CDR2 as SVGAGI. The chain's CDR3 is CASSYGVQGVGSPLHF. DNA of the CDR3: TGTGCCAGCAGTTACGGGGTTCAAGGGGTCGGGTCACCCCTCCACTTT.